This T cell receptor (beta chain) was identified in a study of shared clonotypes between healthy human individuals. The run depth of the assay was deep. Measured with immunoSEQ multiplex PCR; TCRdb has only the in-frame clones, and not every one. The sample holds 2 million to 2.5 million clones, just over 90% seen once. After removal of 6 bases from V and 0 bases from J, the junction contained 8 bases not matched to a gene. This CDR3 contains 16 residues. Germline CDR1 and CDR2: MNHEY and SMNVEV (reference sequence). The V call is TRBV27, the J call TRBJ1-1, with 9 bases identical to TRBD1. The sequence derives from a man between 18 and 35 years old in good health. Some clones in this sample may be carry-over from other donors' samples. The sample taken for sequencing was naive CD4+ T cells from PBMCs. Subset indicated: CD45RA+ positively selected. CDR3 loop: CASRPRTGVLNTEAFF. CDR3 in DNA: TGTGCCAGCAGACCTAGGACAGGGGTTCTGAACACTGAAGCTTTCTTT.